A selection of T cell receptor beta chains follows, all from one sample in a study of cytomegalovirus exposure and HLA in healthy donors. Produced via immunoSEQ multiplex PCR; TCRdb's table is partial and in-frame only. In the table there are about 160,000 clones, about 76% of which are singletons. The specimen was PBMCs. Receptors originate from a male donor in good health and CMV-seropositive. Each CDR3 is given with its conserved first and last residue. A D gene is named only where the DNA matches it firmly. Some rows mark clone size as missing; the rest say once, few, many or name a class of expanded clone.

d_call,clone_size,v_call,j_call,cdr3_nt,cdr3_aa
-,-,TRBV6-1,TRBJ1-2,TGTGCCAGCAGGGAGACCCTGTTGGGTAACTATGGCTACACCTTC,CASRETLLGNYGYTF
-,-,TRBV7-9,TRBJ1-1,TGTGCCAGCAGCTTATCCCGTAACACTGAAGCTTTCTTT,CASSLSRNTEAFF
TRBD1,-,TRBV29-1,TRBJ1-2,TGCAGCGTTATACGACCCGGGACAGCTAACTATGGCTACACCTTC,CSVIRPGTANYGYTF
TRBD1,few,TRBV6-5,TRBJ1-5,TGTGCCAGCAGGGCAGACAGGGTTAGCAATCAGCCCCAGCATTTT,CASRADRVSNQPQHF
-,-,TRBV27,TRBJ2-7,TGTGCCAGCAGTTCGACCCCGCAGGCTACCTACGAGCAGTACTTC,CASSSTPQATYEQYF
-,once,TRBV14,TRBJ2-7,TGTGCCAGCAGCCAAGGGACAGCCAACGAGCAGTACTTC,CASSQGTANEQYF
TRBD2,-,TRBV2,TRBJ2-1,TGTGCCAGCCGGCCAGGGGCGGGGGGCTCTAATGAGCAGTTCTTC,CASRPGAGGSNEQFF
-,-,TRBV6-5,TRBJ2-7,TGTGCCAGCAGTGGCAGGGACTACGAGCAGTACTTC,CASSGRDYEQYF
TRBD2,-,TRBV25-1,TRBJ2-1,TGTGCCAGCAGTGCAACCGCGGGGGGAGAGCAGTTCTTC,CASSATAGGEQFF
TRBD1,-,TRBV7-9,TRBJ1-1,TGTGCCAGCAGCAAAACAGGGGACACTGAAGCTTTCTTT,CASSKTGDTEAFF
-,-,TRBV5-1,TRBJ2-2,TGCGCCAGCAGCTCGGAAAGGGGGAACACCGGGGAGCTGTTTTTT,CASSSERGNTGELFF
-,once,TRBV30,TRBJ1-2,TGTGCCTGGAGTGTACGTAGGGGAGGCTACACCTTC,CAWSVRRGGYTF
TRBD1,-,TRBV6-6,TRBJ1-2,TGTGCCAGCAGTACAAGACAGGGTAGCGTCCGGGGCTACACCTTC,CASSTRQGSVRGYTF
TRBD2,-,TRBV10-1,TRBJ2-2,TGCGCCAGGGGACTATCCCACCGGGAGCTGTTTTTT,CARGLSHRELFF
-,-,TRBV10-2,TRBJ1-2,TGCGCCAGCAGTGACCCCATGGCCGATGCTAACTATGGCTACACCTTC,CASSDPMADANYGYTF
TRBD1,-,TRBV30,TRBJ2-7,TGTGCCTGGAGTGTACAACGGACAGGAGAGTCCTACGAGCAGTACTTC,CAWSVQRTGESYEQYF